Below, 7 T cell receptor beta chains from the same sample are listed, as sequenced in a study of blood T cell repertoires in COVID-19. TCRdb's copy holds only in-frame clones and misses some; the assay was immunoSEQ multiplex PCR. The sample yields 40,000 to 50,000 clones, around 84% seen once. Sequencing was performed on peripheral blood. These receptors were taken from a man aged 65 to 79 with acute or convalescent COVID-19.

This clone was counted a single time. The V gene is TRBV19, the J gene TRBJ1-1; TRBD1 agrees at 9 bases. CDR1 and CDR2 (germline): LNHDA, SQIVND (reference sequence). V gave up 8 bases and J gave up 1 base; unmatched junction bases: 2. The CDR3 has 13 amino acids. The CDR3 protein is CASGDRENTEAFF. As DNA, the CDR3 is TGTGCCAGTGGGGACAGGGAGAACACTGAAGCTTTCTTT.

V and J are TRBV6-2 or TRBV6-3 and TRBJ2-1; tentative D call: TRBD1 (5 bases). This CDR3 is built from 16 residues. Germline assignment: CDR1 MNHEY and CDR2 SVGEGT. Trimming pared 2 bases from V and 0 bases from J, leaving 11 bases between. As DNA, the CDR3 is TGTGCCAGCAGTTACCCGGCCAGGGCCTCCTACAATGAGCAGTTCTTC. Translated, it gives CASSYPARASYNEQFF.

This chain connects TRBV10-3 to TRBJ1-3, with unresolved D. This CDR3 is 16 amino acids long. V was trimmed by 4 bases and J by 0 bases, leaving 13 bases between them. Germline values: CDR1 ENHRY, CDR2 SYGVKD. The CDR3 loop reads CAISVRGTSSGNTIYF. In DNA, the CDR3 is TGTGCCATCAGTGTCCGCGGCACCAGCTCTGGAAACACCATATATTTT.

In DNA, the CDR3 is TGTGCCAGCAGCGAAGACAACCATAGCAATCAGCCCCAGCATTTT. It yields the protein CASSEDNHSNQPQHF. The chain links TRBV11-2 to TRBJ1-5; no definite D call. CDR3 length equals 15 residues. Germline V gene lookup returns CDR1 SGHAT and CDR2 FQNNGV. Trimming stripped 5 bases from V and 0 bases from J, with 11 bases between.

The chain joins TRBV3-1 (or the pseudogene TRBV3-2) to TRBJ1-5; no definite D call. The CDR3 length is 15 residues. CDR1 LGHDT and CDR2 YNNKEL come from the germline V gene (reference sequence). V was trimmed by 1 base and J by 9 bases, leaving 16 bases between them. The CDR3 nucleotides are TGTGCCAGCAGCCAAGGCAGGAGGGAAGTAAGGCCCCAGCATTTT. This sequence encodes CASSQGRREVRPQHF.

The V gene is TRBV20-1, the J gene TRBJ2-2; no clear D gene. The germline CDR1 and CDR2 sequences are DFQATT and SNEGSKA (reference sequence). Trimming removed 6 bases at V and 9 bases at J, with 11 bases between. The CDR3 runs 11 residues. The CDR3 DNA reads TGCAGTGCCCGACTCCGAAGGGAGCTGTTTTTT. This codes for CSARLRRELFF.

The V call is TRBV7-8, the J call TRBJ1-3; the D gene is possibly TRBD1 (5 bases). Germline lookup yields CDR1 SGHVS and CDR2 FQNEAQ. CDR3 length equals 17 residues. Between the trimmed V and J ends, which lost 5 bases and 0 bases, there was a span of 17 bases. CDR3 nucleotides: TGTGCCAGCAGCCCTCAGGGACTTCCGAGCTCTGGAAACACCATATATTTT. Its translation: CASSPQGLPSSGNTIYF.